These 18 T cell receptor beta chains came from one sample sequenced in a study of shared clonotypes between healthy human individuals. Sequencing was performed with immunoSEQ multiplex PCR; in TCRdb, only in-frame clones are kept and a portion is missing. The sample has about 2.3 million clones, just under 95% seen once; the top ten hold 0.37%. The sequenced sample was naive CD4+ T cells from PBMCs. Subset given: CD45RA+ positively selected. The origin of the receptors is a man aged 18 to 30 in good health. Some clones in this sample may be carry-over from other donors' samples.

The DNA for the CDR3 is TGTGCCTGGACCTTAGGACACAGCTCCTATAATTCACCCCTCCACTTT. It translates to CAWTLGHSSYNSPLHF. The chain has TRBV30 and TRBJ1-6; D perhaps matches TRBD1 (5 bases). V lost 4 bases and J lost 0, with 13 bases in between. Germline CDR1 is GTSNPN and CDR2 is SVGIG (reference sequence). The CDR3 is 16 residues long.

This clone was counted once. The chain uses TRBV7-2 and TRBJ2-5, with D tentatively TRBD1 (5 bases). CDR1 and CDR2 from the germline V gene are SGHTA and FQGNSA. V lost 1 base, J lost 1 base, and 10 bases lay in between. This CDR3 contains 15 residues. CDR3 sequence reads: CASSLGQGFQETQYF. CDR3 DNA: TGTGCCAGCAGCTTAGGGCAGGGCTTCCAAGAGACCCAGTACTTC. Together with reference TRBV7-2 and TRBJ2-5, the CDR3 gives the full variable domain: GAGVSQSPSNKVTEKGKDVELRCDPISGHTALYWYRQSLGQGLEFLIYFQGNSAPDKSGLPSDRFSAERTGGSVSTLTIQRTQQEDSAVYLCASSLGQGFQETQYFGPGTRLLVL.

CDR3 protein: CAITGGGTDTQYF. The CDR3 coding sequence is TGTGCCATCACAGGGGGGGGGACAGATACGCAGTATTTT. V and J are TRBV10-3 and TRBJ2-3; D possibly uses TRBD1 or TRBD2 (7 bases each). Trimming took off 7 bases at V and 3 bases at J, with 11 bases between the two ends. Germline V gives CDR1 ENHRY, CDR2 SYGVKD. CDR3 size: 13 residues.

This clone has only one observation. The same CDR3 can be traced to other DNA sequences in this sample. V is TRBV7-9 and J is TRBJ1-1, with a tentative D call TRBD1 (5 bases). Trimming left V 0 bases short and J 10 bases short, with 15 bases between. CDR3 length equals 14 residues. From germline, CDR1 is SEHNR and CDR2 FQNEAQ (reference sequence). The CDR3 bases are TGTGCCAGCAGCTTAGCGTTTTCGGGGCGGGGAGCTTTCTTT. Translating gives CASSLAFSGRGAFF.

The CDR3, as DNA: TGTGCATCTCACCCCACAGGGGGCGCGAGGAGGACCTTC. This translates into CASHPTGGARRTF. The chain carries TRBV19 and TRBJ1-2; TRBD1 matches at 9 bases. The CDR3 has 13 amino acids. In germline, CDR1 is LNHDA, CDR2 SQIVND (reference sequence).

The CDR3: CASSLALAGGSYNEQFF. CDR3 bases: TGCGCCAGCAGCTTGGCACTAGCGGGAGGGTCCTACAATGAGCAGTTCTTC. This sequence joins TRBV5-1 and TRBJ2-1; 13 nucleotides align to TRBD2. CDR3 length: 17 amino acids. Germline CDR1 is SGHRS and CDR2 is YFSETQ. The junction had 1 base not matched to a gene; V was cut back by 0 bases and J by 1 base.

The J gene is TRBJ2-7, the V gene TRBV7-2, with 9 positions matching TRBD2. CDR3 length: 16 amino acids. J lost 4 bases, V lost 1 base, and 8 bases had no gene match. Germline V gene sequence: CDR1 SGHTA, CDR2 FQGNSA. DNA of the CDR3: TGTGCCAGCAGCTTAGTGGCTAGCGGGAAGATATACGAGCAGTACTTC. Protein: CASSLVASGKIYEQYF.

The rearrangement uses TRBV2 and TRBJ2-5; possibly TRBD1 for D (6 bases). Trimming took 3 bases from V and 1 from J, leaving 12 bases between them. Germline V lookup: CDR1 SNHLY, CDR2 FYNNEI. The CDR3 spans 15 residues. The CDR3 coding sequence is TGTGCCAGCAGTGATCTGGGGGCAGGCCAAGAGACCCAGTACTTC. Its translation: CASSDLGAGQETQYF.

The rearrangement joins TRBV5-4 to TRBJ2-6, with TRBD1 identical over 9 bases. The J segment lost 1 base and the V segment lost 4 bases, leaving 6 bases of the junction unmatched. This CDR3 region has 17 residues. Germline V gives CDR1 SGHNT, CDR2 YYREEE (reference sequence). CDR3 nucleotides: TGTGCCAGCAGCCCGACAGGGGGACAATCTGGGGCCAACGTCCTGACTTTC. Translation: CASSPTGGQSGANVLTF.

The J gene is TRBJ2-7, the V gene TRBV28; a possible D gene is TRBD2 (6 bases). V was clipped by 10 bases and J by 2 bases, with 12 bases between them. CDR3 length equals 12 residues. The germline CDR1 and CDR2 sequences are MDHEN and SYDVKM. DNA for the CDR3: TGTGCCACCTTGGGACTGCCCTACGAGCAGTACTTC. Translation: CATLGLPYEQYF.

This clone was seen a single time. The chain uses TRBV30 and TRBJ1-2; a possible D gene is TRBD1 (5 bases). The V end lost 1 base, the J end lost 5 bases, and 29 bases lay between the germline ends. CDR1 and CDR2 from the germline V gene are GTSNPN and SVGIG (reference sequence). The CDR3 has 19 amino acids. CDR3 coding DNA: TGTGCCTGGAGTGATAGGTCCCGGGACGTCCTCGTTTTGCTTTATGGCTACACCTTC. It yields the protein CAWSDRSRDVLVLLYGYTF.

This clone has only a few counts. The rearrangement uses TRBV7-9 and TRBJ1-4; D gene uncertain. The CDR3 sequence is 14 residues long. Per the germline V gene, CDR1 is SEHNR and CDR2 is FQNEAQ (reference sequence). Between the trimmed V and J ends, which lost 1 base and 4 bases, there was a span of 7 bases. The CDR3 spells CASSLEQNNEKLFF. The CDR3 DNA is TGTGCCAGCAGCTTAGAACAGAATAATGAAAAACTGTTTTTT.

The table lists this clone with a count of one. The J gene is TRBJ2-7, the V gene TRBV5-8; no reliable D call. Germline assignment: CDR1 SGHTS and CDR2 YDEGEE. The CDR3 consists of 14 residues. V was pared by 6 bases and J by 3 bases, with 16 bases between. The CDR3 sequence: CASTPHRAVYEQYF. The CDR3 coding sequence is TGTGCCAGCACCCCTCACAGAGCCGTCTACGAGCAGTACTTC.

This chain joins TRBV5-4 and TRBJ2-7; D perhaps matches TRBD1 (6 bases). V was pared by 1 base and J by 0 bases, with 14 bases between. This CDR3 region has 16 residues. The germline V gene has CDR1 SGHNT and CDR2 YYREEE (reference sequence). The CDR3 loop is CASSLPRAGDSYEQYF. The CDR3 region has the DNA TGTGCCAGCAGCTTGCCCCGGGCAGGGGACTCCTACGAGCAGTACTTC.

The rearrangement links TRBV27 to TRBJ2-2; tentatively, D is TRBD2 (5 bases). V shed 7 bases and J shed 1 base, with 19 bases lying between them. CDR1 and CDR2 (germline): MNHEY, SMNVEV (reference sequence). CDR3 size: 17 residues. The CDR3 spells CASNSSSSFLNTGELFF. The CDR3 nucleotides read TGTGCCAGCAATAGTTCTTCTAGCTTCCTGAACACCGGGGAGCTGTTTTTT.

The chain joins TRBV28 to TRBJ1-2; D is uncertain. The length of the CDR3 is 17 residues. CDR1 is MDHEN, CDR2 SYDVKM, per germline. Between the trimmed V and J ends, which lost 3 bases and 0 bases, there was a span of 17 bases. Here the CDR3 DNA reads TGTGCCAGCAGTTTCACAGTAGGGATTCTAGCTAACTATGGCTACACCTTC. This sequence encodes CASSFTVGILANYGYTF.

The chain combines TRBV18 with TRBJ2-3, with D possibly matching TRBD2 (5 bases). In germline, CDR1 is KGHSH, CDR2 LQKENI. The CDR3 runs 14 residues. With 0 bases removed from V and 2 bases from J, the gap between germline ends came to 6 bases. The CDR3 DNA follows: TGTGCCAGCTCACCACCCGGGGTCACAGATACGCAGTATTTT. This codes for CASSPPGVTDTQYF. The full variable domain, completed using reference TRBV18 and TRBJ2-3, is NAGVMQNPRHLVRRRGQEARLRCSPMKGHSHVYWYRQLPEEGLKFMVYLQKENIIDESGMPKERFSAEFPKEGPSILRIQQVVRGDSAAYFCASSPPGVTDTQYFGPGTRLTVL.

The J gene is TRBJ2-1, the V gene TRBV20-1; D uncertain. The germline CDR1 and CDR2 sequences are DFQATT and SNEGSKA (reference sequence). The CDR3 has 10 residues. The V gene lost 6 bases and the J gene lost 9 bases, with 9 bases spanning the gap. CDR3 in DNA: TGCAGTGCCCCATTAGCTGAGCAGTTCTTC. Residues: CSAPLAEQFF.